The 8 T cell receptor beta chains reported below all come from one sample, sequenced in a study of T cell responses to AZD1222 COVID-19 vaccine (dated by TCRdb to 2020 to 2023). In the paper's terms, the time point label means: about 28 days (+/-7) after the second vaccine dose. The library was obtained by the immunoSEQ multiplex PCR assay. TCRdb limited this immuneACCESS table to in-frame rearrangements with V and J called. A share of clones is missing; checked studies link under half to unresolved V genes, and the rest is unexplained. The table for this sample lists 150,000 to 200,000 clones; just over 90% of them were counted only once. The biggest ten clones account for approximately 1.3% of the sample. Source: peripheral blood, taken 28 days after the second AZD1222 dose. The origin of the receptors is an adult who received the AZD1222 COVID-19 vaccine.

This clone was picked up one time. This rearrangement joins TRBV7-9 to TRBJ2-1, with D perhaps TRBD1 (5 bases). The germline gives CDR1 SEHNR, CDR2 FQNEAQ (reference sequence). Trimming stripped 5 bases from V and 8 bases from J, with 10 bases between. CDR3 length: 12 amino acids. CDR3 sequence (DNA): TGTGCCAGCAGCCAAGACAGCGATGAGCAGTTCTTC. Translation: CASSQDSDEQFF.

The rearrangement links TRBV11-3 to TRBJ2-5; D is undetermined. Germline V lookup: CDR1 SGHNT, CDR2 YENEEA. With 7 bases removed from V and 3 bases from J, the gap between germline ends came to 12 bases. The CDR3 extends over 13 amino acids. Here the CDR3 DNA reads TGTGCCAGCAAGCTAGGAAACGAAGAGACCCAGTACTTC. As protein: CASKLGNEETQYF.

This chain connects TRBV7-3 to TRBJ2-3; tentatively, D is TRBD2 (5 bases). Germline values: CDR1 SGHTA, CDR2 FQGTGA. This CDR3 spans 16 amino acids. The germline V and J ends were trimmed by 5 bases and 2 bases, with 17 bases remaining between them. The CDR3 here is CASSTRSARDTDTQYF. DNA for the CDR3: TGTGCCAGCAGCACCCGGAGCGCGAGGGACACAGATACGCAGTATTTT. The complete variable domain, with remaining parts taken from reference TRBV7-3 and TRBJ2-3, reads GAGVSQTPSNKVTEKGKYVELRCDPISGHTALYWYRQSLGQGPEFLIYFQGTGAADDSGLPNDRFFAVRPEGSVSTLKIQRTERGDSAVYLCASSTRSARDTDTQYFGPGTRLTVL.

This rearrangement joins TRBV5-1 to TRBJ1-5; no reliable D call. V was clipped by 4 bases and J by 0 bases, with 11 bases between them. The CDR3 runs to 15 residues. CDR1 is SGHRS, CDR2 YFSETQ, per germline. In DNA form, the CDR3 reads TGCGCCAGCAGCCCCGGCGTTTATAGCAATCAGCCCCAGCATTTT. It translates to CASSPGVYSNQPQHF.

The chain has TRBV6-6 and TRBJ1-2; D is unresolved. V was clipped by 4 bases and J by 8 bases, with 14 bases between them. The CDR3 has 13 amino acids. Germline V gene data show CDR1 as MNHNY and CDR2 as SVGAGI (reference sequence). The CDR3 coding sequence is TGTGCCAGCAGTTCTCGACACCTCCGCGGCTACACCTTC. Translation gives CASSSRHLRGYTF.

The V gene is TRBV6-4, the J gene TRBJ2-3; maybe TRBD2 (5 bases). Germline values: CDR1 MRHNA, CDR2 SNTAGT. Between the trimmed V and J ends, which lost 3 bases and 4 bases, there was a span of 8 bases. The CDR3 runs 13 residues. The chain's CDR3 is CASSEGAADTQYF. DNA for the CDR3: TGTGCCAGCAGTGAGGGAGCGGCAGATACGCAGTATTTT.

The CDR3 DNA follows: TGCGCCAGCAGTCATACAGGGGGCCAAGAGACCCAGTACTTC. This codes for CASSHTGGQETQYF. The V call is TRBV23-1, the J call TRBJ2-5, with 8 bases aligning to TRBD1. TRBV23-1 is assigned to the ORF class and has an uncertain function. V shed 3 bases, J shed 1 base, and the junction held 1 base outside the gene matches. The CDR3 length is 14 residues.

The chain carries TRBV7-9 and TRBJ2-7; D call uncertain. The CDR3 length is 14 residues. V lost 5 bases and J 0 bases, leaving 11 bases between the germline ends. Germline loops: CDR1 SEHNR, CDR2 FQNEAQ (reference sequence). This CDR3 reads CASSPDASSYEQYF. The CDR3, as DNA: TGTGCCAGCAGCCCCGACGCGAGCTCCTACGAGCAGTACTTC.